This paragraph covers one T cell receptor beta chain sequence. The germline V and J ends were trimmed by 4 bases and 1 base, with 16 bases remaining between them. The V gene's germline CDR1 is SGHTA and CDR2 FQGNSA. The CDR3 has 17 amino acids. Sequenced by immunoSEQ multiplex PCR; TCRdb stores in-frame clones only, minus some. The repertoire holds some 790,000 clones, with roughly 72% as singletons. The sample comes from a study of shared clonotypes between healthy human individuals. Sample: memory CD4+ T cells sorted from blood. Subset noted: CD45RA-negative fraction. The chain links TRBV7-2 to TRBJ2-2; weak D call: TRBD1 (6 bases). The sequence came from a woman aged 25-40 years in good health. The CDR3 here is CASSSHARGLNTGELFF. DNA for the CDR3: TGTGCCAGCAGCTCCCACGCAAGGGGGTTGAACACCGGGGAGCTGTTTTTT.